This TCR beta chain was obtained from a study of molecular identifiers for immune sequencing clone quantification. Each CDR3 protein is one row after TCRdb ran MiXCR on the PCR reads. The table includes approximately 320,000 distinct CDR3 sequences, roughly 24% detected once. The naive CD8 libraries originated from between 20,000 and 1,000,000 sorted cells and drew on 10%, 30% or 50% RNA. CDR3 length: 14 residues. Germline CDR1 reads LNHNV; CDR2 reads YYDKDF (reference sequence). V gave up 1 base and J gave up 7 bases, with 8 bases separating them. The V gene is TRBV15, the J gene TRBJ1-6; D gene ambiguous. The sample taken for sequencing was naive CD8+ T cells from blood, with Jurkat cell RNA spiked in. As for subset: FACS-sorted CD8+CD4-CCR7+CD45RA+ naive T cells. The source is a human donor in good health. Some libraries in this study had Jurkat cell RNA spiked in. CDR3 region: CATSRGVTNSPLHF. The CDR3 nucleotides read TGTGCCACCAGCAGAGGGGTTACGAATTCACCCCTCCACTTT. The full variable domain, in which reference TRBV15 and TRBJ1-6 provide the parts outside the CDR3, is DAMVIQNPRYQVTQFGKPVTLSCSQTLNHNVMYWYQQKSSQAPKLLFHYYDKDFNNEADTPDNFQSRRPNTSFCFLDIRSPGLGDTAMYLCATSRGVTNSPLHFGNGTRLTVT.